The clone carrying this TCR beta chain has a single count. These data belong to a study of T cell changes during pregnancy in multiple sclerosis. Profiled with immunoSEQ multiplex PCR; TCRdb holds only in-frame clones, not every one. The sample contains 50,000 to 70,000 clones, 90% to 95% of which appear only once. The CDR3 has 13 residues. With 5 bases removed from V and 4 bases from J, the gap between germline ends came to 11 bases. Germline CDR1 and CDR2: MDHEN and SYDVKM. Sequencing was performed on peripheral blood, taken after pregnancy. The chain links TRBV28 to TRBJ1-2; a weak D match, TRBD1 (5 bases). This sequence was found in a female donor with multiple sclerosis, enrolled in a pregnancy study. CDR3 sequence (DNA): TGTGCCAGCAGTACCACAGGAATCTATGGCTACACCTTC. This encodes CASSTTGIYGYTF.